The clone carrying this TCR beta chain showed up many times. Its antigen is unknown. The data stem from a study of T-cell reconstitution after alpha-beta-depleted transplantation in children. Unique molecular identifiers were incorporated into the prepared TCRbeta library. From the PCR reads, TCRdb called clonotypes with MiXCR, one entry per CDR3 protein. The sample includes about 32,000 distinct CDR3 sequences, approximately 7% of them seen just once. Germline values: CDR1 LNHDA, CDR2 SQIVND (reference sequence). The J segment lost 2 bases and the V segment lost 10 bases, leaving 4 bases of the junction unmatched. The CDR3 has 12 residues. Study conclusions and caveats: About two months after transplant, alpha-beta T cells reportedly came from several hundred expanded graft clones. Most T-cell counts and diversity one year after the transplant came from T cells that were newly produced. From surviving recipient T cells and thymic progenitors came the high day-60 TCRbeta diversity observed in some patients.

The source of this sequence is a child under two years old who had a stem cell transplant for acute myeloid leukemia, so the T cells may come from the graft donor. Material: peripheral blood, obtained 60 days after TCRalphabeta/CD19-depleted stem cell transplant. The V gene is TRBV19, the J gene TRBJ1-2, with 7 bases matching TRBD1. Here the CDR3 reads CATLGQNYGYTF. For the CDR3, the DNA is TGTGCCACTTTGGGACAGAACTATGGCTACACCTTC.